The text below deals with one TCR beta chain. The V gene's germline CDR1 is SQVTM and CDR2 ANQGSEA. V lost 7 bases to trimming and J lost 5 bases, with 12 bases between them. CDR3 size: 12 residues. Data came from immunoSEQ multiplex PCR; TCRdb stores just in-frame clones and leaves some out. The sample contains approximately 450,000 clones, 70% to 90% of which appear only once. Participants reported their clinical history, and cohort assignment relied on those reports. The data derive from a study of blood T cell repertoires in COVID-19. About the study: The study drew acute and convalescent COVID-19 samples from the United States, Italy and Spain.

The rearrangement joins TRBV29-1 to TRBJ2-1; perhaps TRBD1 as D (6 bases). What was sequenced was PBMCs or T cells enriched from blood (not recorded which). This sequence was found in a woman aged 18-29 years with acute COVID-19. For the CDR3, the DNA is TGCAGCGACAGACAGGCAAACAATGAGCAGTTCTTC. This gives the protein CSDRQANNEQFF.